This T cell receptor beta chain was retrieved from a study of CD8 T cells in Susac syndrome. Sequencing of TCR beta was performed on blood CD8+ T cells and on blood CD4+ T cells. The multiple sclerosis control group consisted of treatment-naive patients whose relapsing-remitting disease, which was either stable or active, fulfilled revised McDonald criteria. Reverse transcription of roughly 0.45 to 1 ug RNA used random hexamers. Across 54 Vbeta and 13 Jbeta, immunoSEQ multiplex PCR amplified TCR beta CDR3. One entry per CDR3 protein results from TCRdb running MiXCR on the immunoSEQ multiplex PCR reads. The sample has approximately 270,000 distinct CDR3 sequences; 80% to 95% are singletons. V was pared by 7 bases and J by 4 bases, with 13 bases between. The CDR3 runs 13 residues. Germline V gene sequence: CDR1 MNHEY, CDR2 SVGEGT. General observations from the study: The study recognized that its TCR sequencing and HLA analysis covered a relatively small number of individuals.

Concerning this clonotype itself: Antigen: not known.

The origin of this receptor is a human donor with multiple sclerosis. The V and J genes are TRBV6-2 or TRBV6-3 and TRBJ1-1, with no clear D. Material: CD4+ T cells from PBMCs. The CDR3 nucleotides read TGTGCCAGCACTAATGCGGTAAGCACTGAAGCTTTCTTT. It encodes CASTNAVSTEAFF.